A single sample is the source of the 23 T cell receptor beta chains below, sequenced in a study of T cell repertoires in cytomegalovirus infection. These receptors' antigens are unknown. Via MiXCR, TCRdb re-called the reads, giving one row per CDR3 protein. The sample lists 750,000 to 950,000 distinct CDR3 sequences, just under 30% occurring once. The specimen comprised cultured CD8+ T cells from PBMCs, sampled from culture after CMV antigen stimulation. The receptors originated from a human donor in good health (CMV status not recorded). Some clones in this sample may be carry-over from other donors' samples.

This clonotype was seen more than once but under ten times. A read error may produce the germline difference seen at one junction end. This rearrangement joins TRBV7-9 to TRBJ2-1; tentative D call: TRBD1 (6 bases). Per germline, CDR1 SEHNR and CDR2 FQNEAQ (reference sequence). The CDR3 is 12 amino acids. CDR3 sequence reads: CASSPSDRWWLF. The DNA of the CDR3 is TGTGCCAGCAGCCCCTCCGACAGGTGGTGGCTCTTC.

The gene calls are TRBV15 and TRBJ1-5, with a possible D match to TRBD1 (5 bases). The CDR3 spans 15 residues. Germline V CDR1 and CDR2: LNHNV, YYDKDF (reference sequence). The germline V and J ends were trimmed by 2 bases and 1 base, with 9 bases remaining between them. CDR3 DNA: TGTGCCACCAGCAGAACCCGGGACAGCAATCAGCCCCAGCATTTT. Amino acid sequence: CATSRTRDSNQPQHF.

The chain couples TRBV6-1 to TRBJ2-7; D not certain. This CDR3 spans 13 amino acids. CDR1 and CDR2 from the germline V gene are MNHNS and SASEGT. In DNA, the CDR3 is TGTGAGCCACCTGGGCGTAGTTCCTACGAGCAGTACTTC. The encoded protein is CEPPGRSSYEQYF.

In this sample, this clonotype turned up a few times. V usage is TRBV2 and J usage is TRBJ2-5; tentatively, D is TRBD1 or TRBD2 (5 bases each). The ends were cut back, 7 bases at V and 5 bases at J, with 17 bases in the middle. Germline values: CDR1 SNHLY, CDR2 FYNNEI. There are 14 residues in the CDR3. The CDR3 spells CASTRDPIRETQYF. Here the CDR3 DNA reads TGTGCCAGCACCCGGGACCCGATTCGGGAGACCCAGTACTTC.

This clonotype has at least ten counts. The V and J genes are TRBV16 and TRBJ1-2; unclear D gene. The CDR3 spans 14 residues. Germline assignment: CDR1 KGHSY and CDR2 FQNENV. Trimming removed 0 bases at V and 6 bases at J, with 11 bases between. CDR3 region: CASSQSRVPDGYTF. In nucleotides, the CDR3 is TGTGCCAGCAGCCAATCAAGAGTACCTGATGGCTACACCTTC.

This clonotype was observed a handful of times. The CDR3 DNA follows: TGTGCCAGCAGCTTAAAGCGACTAGGGGTCAATGAGCAGTTCTTC. Its protein is CASSLKRLGVNEQFF. V usage is TRBV7-3 and J usage is TRBJ2-1, with D possibly TRBD2 on 6 matching bases. The CDR3 runs 15 residues. The ends were cut back, 1 base at V and 6 bases at J, with 13 bases in the middle. Germline values: CDR1 SGHTA, CDR2 FQGTGA.

This clonotype came up a few times. This chain links TRBV6-5 with TRBJ2-2; 10 nucleotides match TRBD1. This CDR3 has 17 residues. V gave up 4 bases and J gave up 2 bases; unmatched junction bases: 7. From germline, CDR1 is MNHEY and CDR2 SVGAGI. The CDR3 nucleotides read TGTGCCAGCAGTTGGGATCGGGACAGGGGAAACACCGGGGAGCTGTTTTTT. Translating gives CASSWDRDRGNTGELFF.

This clonotype appeared a few times. The J gene is TRBJ2-2, the V gene TRBV4-2, with D uncertain. The V end lost 4 bases, the J end lost 4 bases, and 7 bases lay between the germline ends. Per germline, CDR1 LGHNA and CDR2 YNFKEQ. The CDR3 sequence is 13 residues long. CDR3 DNA sequence: TGTGCCAGCAGCCCTCCGAGCACCGGGGAGCTGTTTTTT. It yields the protein CASSPPSTGELFF.

This clonotype was picked up a small number of times. This CDR3 reads CASSLRQGARNTEAFF. CDR3 sequence (DNA): TGTGCCAGCAGCTTGCGACAGGGGGCTCGGAACACTGAAGCTTTCTTT. V usage is TRBV7-2 and J usage is TRBJ1-1; 10 positions match TRBD1. This CDR3 is 16 amino acids long. Germline-derived CDR1 and CDR2 are SGHTA and FQGNSA. The V and J ends lost 3 bases and 1 base, in that order; junction bases with no gene match: 5.

This clonotype showed up just a few times. The V gene is TRBV7-4, the J gene TRBJ2-7, with a tentative D call TRBD1 (5 bases). CDR1 is SGHVT and CDR2 is SQSDAQ in the germline V gene. The CDR3 consists of 12 residues. V dropped 1 base and J dropped 7 bases, with 8 bases sitting between them. CDR3 coding DNA: TGTGCCAGCAGCTTAGGGACATTAGAGCAGTACGTC. Residues: CASSLGTLEQYV.

The chain carries TRBV6-6 and TRBJ2-1; a possible D gene is TRBD1 (5 bases). The CDR3 loop spans 15 amino acids. Looked up from germline, CDR1 is MNHNY and CDR2 is SVGAGI (reference sequence). Trimming pared 8 bases from V and 0 bases from J, leaving 14 bases between. The CDR3 here is CASGALAGSYNEQFF. The DNA of the CDR3 is TGTGCCAGCGGGGCCCTCGCCGGCTCCTACAATGAGCAGTTCTTC.

This clonotype was observed a few times. The gene calls are TRBV19 and TRBJ2-5; D uncertain. V gave up 3 bases and J gave up 5 bases, with 10 bases separating them. The CDR3 totals 13 residues. Germline CDR1 is LNHDA and CDR2 is SQIVND (reference sequence). CDR3 sequence: CASSILGEETQYF. The CDR3 region has the DNA TGTGCCAGTAGTATTTTGGGTGAGGAGACCCAGTACTTC.

The CDR3 reads CASSIDPGGTGGTEAFF. DNA of the CDR3: TGTGCCAGTAGTATAGATCCGGGCGGGACAGGGGGCACTGAAGCTTTCTTT. This chain connects TRBV19 to TRBJ1-1; TRBD1 matches at 11 bases. The germline gives CDR1 LNHDA, CDR2 SQIVND (reference sequence). V lost 0 bases to trimming and J lost 4 bases; unmatched junction nucleotides: 7. The CDR3 spans 17 residues. Variable domain in full (rest from reference TRBV19 and TRBJ1-1): DGGITQSPKYLFRKEGQNVTLSCEQNLNHDAMYWYRQDPGQGLRLIYYSQIVNDFQKGDIAEGYSVSREKKESFPLTVTSAQKNPTAFYLCASSIDPGGTGGTEAFFGQGTRLTVV.

The CDR3 nucleotides are TGTGCCAGCAGTAAGGGCCTCGGGCATGAGCAGTTCTTC. Residues: CASSKGLGHEQFF. This chain links TRBV11-2 with TRBJ2-1; D gene ambiguous. V lost 6 bases to trimming and J lost 8 bases, with 14 bases between them. The CDR3 runs 13 residues. Germline V gene data show CDR1 as SGHAT and CDR2 as FQNNGV.

This chain connects TRBV6-2 or TRBV6-3 to TRBJ1-1; no reliable D call. CDR1 is MNHEY, CDR2 SVGEGT, per germline. The CDR3 contains 14 residues. Trimming left V 4 bases short and J 7 bases short, with 16 bases between. CDR3 bases: TGTGCCAGCAGTTTAACTCCGGTACGCCTTGAAGCTTTCTTT. Protein: CASSLTPVRLEAFF.

Only a few counts were recorded for this clonotype. The chain couples TRBV7-8 to TRBJ2-2; TRBD1 might be the D (6 bases). CDR1 SGHVS and CDR2 FQNEAQ come from the germline V gene. V was clipped by 3 bases and J by 6 bases, with 14 bases between them. The CDR3 extends over 15 amino acids. The chain's CDR3 is CASSLWQGIAGELFF. The DNA of the CDR3 is TGTGCCAGCAGCTTGTGGCAGGGGATCGCCGGGGAGCTGTTTTTT.

V is TRBV7-9 and J is TRBJ2-7; tentatively, D is TRBD1 (5 bases). Germline V gene sequence: CDR1 SEHNR, CDR2 FQNEAQ (reference sequence). Trimming stripped 7 bases from V and 2 bases from J, with 15 bases between. The CDR3 has 14 amino acids. This CDR3 is CASTNRKTAYEQYF. The CDR3, as DNA: TGTGCCAGCACCAATAGGAAGACAGCCTACGAGCAGTACTTC. Full variable domain (missing parts from reference TRBV7-9 and TRBJ2-7): DTGVSQNPRHKITKRGQNVTFRCDPISEHNRLYWYRQTLGQGPEFLTYFQNEAQLEKSRLLSDRFSAERPKGSFSTLEIQRTEQGDSAMYLCASTNRKTAYEQYFGPGTRLTVT.

The rearrangement links TRBV18 to TRBJ1-1; no reliable D call. Trimming shortened V by 2 bases and J by 8 bases, and 9 bases separated the two germline ends. The V gene's germline CDR1 is KGHSH and CDR2 LQKENI. There are 12 residues in the CDR3. CDR3 coding DNA: TGTGCCAGCTCACCAGGCAACCCCGAAGCTTTCTTT. Its translation: CASSPGNPEAFF.

The gene calls are TRBV4-1 and TRBJ2-1, with 13 bases identical to TRBD2. V gave up 0 bases and J gave up 3 bases; unmatched junction bases: 5. Germline V gene lookup returns CDR1 MGHRA and CDR2 YSYEKL. The CDR3 loop spans 18 amino acids. As DNA, the CDR3 is TGCGCCAGCAGCCAAGATCACCGGACTAGCGGGAGCTACAATGAGCAGTTCTTC. It is translated as CASSQDHRTSGSYNEQFF.

This clonotype has ten or more counts. The rearrangement joins TRBV10-3 to TRBJ2-1, with 8 positions matching TRBD2. The J segment lost 7 bases and the V segment lost 0 bases, leaving 5 bases of the junction unmatched. Germline CDR1 reads ENHRY; CDR2 reads SYGVKD. The CDR3 runs to 15 residues. In DNA form, the CDR3 reads TGTGCCATCAGTGAGTCGAGCGGGGGCCAGAATGAGCAGTTCTTC. Translated, it gives CAISESSGGQNEQFF.

The chain recombines TRBV28 with TRBJ2-2; 13 bases match TRBD2. The CDR3 extends over 17 amino acids. V lost 3 bases and J lost 3; bases outside the gene matches: 4. Germline-derived CDR1 and CDR2 are MDHEN and SYDVKM. This CDR3 reads CASSFWGLAGHTGELFF. CDR3 DNA: TGTGCCAGCAGTTTCTGGGGACTAGCGGGGCACACCGGGGAGCTGTTTTTT.

This clonotype was recorded a few times. The chain couples TRBV12-3 or TRBV12-4 to TRBJ1-4; the D gene is possibly TRBD1 (5 bases). The CDR3 totals 17 residues. Trimming stripped 10 bases from V and 3 bases from J, with 24 bases between. The CDR3 spells CATSGQPGFRANEKLFF. CDR3 nucleotide sequence: TGTGCCACCTCGGGGCAACCAGGGTTTCGGGCTAATGAAAAACTGTTTTTT.

The chain couples TRBV7-9 to TRBJ2-2; D gene uncertain. This CDR3 is built from 16 residues. CDR1 SEHNR and CDR2 FQNEAQ come from the germline V gene (reference sequence). V lost 4 bases and J 6 bases, leaving 18 bases between the germline ends. The CDR3 DNA follows: TGTGCCAGCAGCTCATTTGACGTTGGGCTACCCGGGGAGCTGTTTTTT. Protein: CASSSFDVGLPGELFF.